This T cell receptor (beta chain) was profiled in a study of T cell responses to AZD1222 COVID-19 vaccine. Study-level background: Investigators merged groups given second doses at roughly 4 or roughly 12 weeks. Study outcomes and limitations: At 160-218 and 743-854, vaccine-associated CD4 TCRs were dominant, and they spanned spike. White British ancestry dominated among donors, who included more females, and clonal diversity was possibly underestimated. Breadth and depth of Spike-specific TCRs rose after two AZD1222 doses.

The germline V gene has CDR1 MDHEN and CDR2 SYDVKM. The CDR3 is made up of 18 amino acids. Trimming removed 6 bases from V and 0 bases from J; junction bases left unmatched: 15. As for this clone: The antigen remains unidentified.

The table came from immunoSEQ multiplex PCR; TCRdb's copy has only in-frame clones and leaves some out. The top ten clones hold more than 7% of a sample with approximately 180,000 clones, 88% of them seen once. This receptor was identified in an adult in good health. The sample here was peripheral blood, taken on day 0 of AZD1222 vaccination. The chain carries TRBV28 and TRBJ2-5; 8 bases agree with TRBD2. CDR3 amino acids: CASSQFTGGEADQETQYF. As DNA, the CDR3 is TGTGCCAGCAGCCAATTCACGGGGGGGGAAGCCGACCAAGAGACCCAGTACTTC. Complete variable domain (other parts from reference TRBV28 and TRBJ2-5): DVKVTQSSRYLVKRTGEKVFLECVQDMDHENMFWYRQDPGLGLRLIYFSYDVKMKEKGDIPEGYSVSREKKERFSLILESASTNQTSMYLCASSQFTGGEADQETQYFGPGTRLLVL.